The 9 T cell receptor beta chains presented below share a single source sample, sequenced in a study of long-term antiretroviral therapy in people with HIV. It was version v3.0 of the immunoSEQ assay that was run at survey level. Profiled with immunoSEQ multiplex PCR; TCRdb holds only in-frame clones, not every one. The table lists tens of thousands of clones, approximately 90% of them singletons. The sequenced sample was unsorted PBMCs, obtained 0.6 years after starting antiretroviral therapy. The receptors originated from a man aged 60 to 69 with HIV.

The rearrangement links TRBV6-6 to TRBJ1-1, with 7 bases identical to TRBD1. CDR1 and CDR2 (germline): MNHNY, SVGAGI (reference sequence). CDR3 length: 14 residues. Losses at the gene ends were 2 bases for V and 0 bases for J; bases not matched to a gene: 0. The CDR3 region is CASSYQGVNTEAFF. The CDR3 DNA follows: TGTGCCAGCAGTTACCAGGGGGTGAACACTGAAGCTTTCTTT.

The chain combines TRBV18 with TRBJ1-2; D remains ambiguous. The CDR3 is 12 amino acids. Germline CDR1 reads KGHSH; CDR2 reads LQKENI. V lost 3 bases and J 10 bases, leaving 12 bases between the germline ends. The CDR3 nucleotides are TGTGCCAGCTCACCTCCCAACACAAACTACACCTTC. Its protein is CASSPPNTNYTF.

The CDR3 bases are TGTGCCAGCAGTGCTCTTTCCTACAATGAGCAGTTCTTC. Amino acid sequence: CASSALSYNEQFF. V is TRBV2 and J is TRBJ2-1, with D unclear. CDR3 length: 13 amino acids. The germline V gene encodes CDR1 SNHLY and CDR2 FYNNEI. The V end lost 4 bases, the J end lost 1 base, and 5 bases lay between the germline ends.

The chain carries TRBV7-6 and TRBJ1-6; D remains ambiguous. CDR3 length: 15 residues. With 8 bases removed from V and 9 bases from J, the gap between germline ends came to 20 bases. Germline CDR1 SGHVS, CDR2 FNYEAQ. The CDR3 nucleotides read TGTGCCAGCGCAAACAACGGACCTGGTATTTCACCCCTCCACTTT. Translation: CASANNGPGISPLHF.

Only a few counts were recorded for this clone. The chain combines TRBV2 with TRBJ1-2; D gene ambiguous. Germline CDR1 and CDR2: SNHLY and FYNNEI. Deletions cut 3 bases from V and 7 bases from J, with 9 bases between. The CDR3 spans 12 residues. The DNA of the CDR3 is TGTGCCAGCAGTGAGGGATTCGGTGGCTACACCTTC. Amino acid sequence: CASSEGFGGYTF. The whole variable domain, remainder taken from reference TRBV2 and TRBJ1-2, is EPEVTQTPSHQVTQMGQEVILRCVPISNHLYFYWYRQILGQKVEFLVSFYNNEISEKSEIFDDQFSVERPDGSNFTLKIRSTKLEDSAMYFCASSEGFGGYTFGSGTRLTVV.

This sequence joins TRBV9 and TRBJ1-5, with 9 bases identical to TRBD1. The CDR3 runs to 15 residues. The germline gives CDR1 SGDLS, CDR2 YYNGEE. After removal of 4 bases from V and 7 bases from J, the junction contained 9 bases not matched to a gene. The CDR3 is CASSLSGQGGQPQHF. In nucleotides, the CDR3 is TGTGCCAGCAGCCTCTCGGGACAGGGAGGACAGCCCCAGCATTTT.

The chain couples TRBV7-9 to TRBJ1-1, with 7 bases fitting TRBD1. V gave up 0 bases and J gave up 0 bases; unmatched junction bases: 1. CDR3 size: 15 residues. From germline, CDR1 is SEHNR and CDR2 FQNEAQ (reference sequence). The CDR3 protein is CASSLADRLNTEAFF. CDR3 nucleotide sequence: TGTGCCAGCAGCTTAGCGGACAGGCTGAACACTGAAGCTTTCTTT.

J is TRBJ1-1 and V is TRBV13; D gene ambiguous. The V end lost 2 bases, the J end lost 8 bases, and 6 bases lay between the germline ends. Per the germline V gene, CDR1 is PRHDT and CDR2 is FYEKMQ (reference sequence). This CDR3 spans 11 amino acids. The CDR3 here is CASSLMDEAFF. The CDR3 DNA follows: TGTGCCAGCAGCTTAATGGACGAAGCTTTCTTT.

V gene TRBV9 combines with J gene TRBJ2-5, with D tentatively TRBD1 (7 bases). CDR1 SGDLS and CDR2 YYNGEE come from the germline V gene. V shed 0 bases and J shed 3 bases, with 9 bases lying between them. The CDR3 loop spans 14 amino acids. This CDR3 reads CASSVGRGEETQYF. The CDR3 DNA follows: TGTGCCAGCAGCGTAGGCAGGGGGGAAGAGACCCAGTACTTC.